The 20 T cell receptor beta chains below were found in one sample sequenced in a study of OX40 agonist ivuxolimab in advanced cancers. The table came from immunoSEQ multiplex PCR; TCRdb's copy has only in-frame clones and leaves some out. The repertoire has about 30,000 clones, roughly 88% of them found once; the top ten carry 25%. Sequenced material: CD4+ or CD8+ T cells sorted from blood, taken in a trial of the OX40 agonist ivuxolimab. These receptors were obtained from an adult with an advanced solid tumor such as melanoma, head and neck, liver or kidney cancer.

This chain uses TRBV7-6 with TRBJ1-1; the D is unclear. Germline V gene data show CDR1 as SGHVS and CDR2 as FNYEAQ. The length of the CDR3 is 13 residues. Trimming shortened V by 3 bases and J by 1 base, and 6 bases separated the two germline ends. The CDR3 loop is CASSFGGNTEAFF. CDR3 nucleotides: TGTGCCAGCAGCTTCGGTGGGAACACTGAAGCTTTCTTT.

The V and J genes are TRBV9 and TRBJ1-2; 11 positions match TRBD1. J lost 5 bases, V lost 4 bases, and 4 bases had no gene match. The CDR3 is 14 amino acids. The germline CDR1 and CDR2 sequences are SGDLS and YYNGEE. As DNA, the CDR3 is TGTGCCAGCAGCAGCGGACAGGGGGCTTATGGCTACACCTTC. Its translation: CASSSGQGAYGYTF.

V is TRBV9 and J is TRBJ2-5, with D possibly being TRBD2 (5 bases). Germline V CDR1 and CDR2: SGDLS, YYNGEE. The V and J ends lost 3 bases and 3 bases respectively, with 15 bases between them. This CDR3 contains 15 residues. The CDR3 DNA sequence: TGTGCCAGCAGCGACCGAGCGGCAGGCGAAGAGACCCAGTACTTC. Its protein is CASSDRAAGEETQYF.

The rearrangement uses TRBV15 and TRBJ2-1; 7 bases align to TRBD1. CDR1 and CDR2 (germline): LNHNV, YYDKDF (reference sequence). This CDR3 contains 16 residues. J was trimmed by 0 bases and V by 3 bases; bases with no gene match: 5. DNA of the CDR3: TGTGCCACCAGCAGGGGCCGACAGGGCTCCTACAATGAGCAGTTCTTC. Translation: CATSRGRQGSYNEQFF.

The chain links TRBV7-9 to TRBJ2-5; D not certain. Trimming removed 5 bases at V and 2 bases at J, with 12 bases between. The CDR3 is 14 residues long. CDR1 SEHNR and CDR2 FQNEAQ come from the germline V gene (reference sequence). The CDR3 region has the DNA TGTGCCAGCAGCCCCCCGGTGGTACAAGAGACCCAGTACTTC. Protein product: CASSPPVVQETQYF.

The chain couples TRBV5-1 to TRBJ2-3; D is uncertain. Deletions cut 1 base from V and 2 bases from J, with 17 bases between. Germline V gene sequence: CDR1 SGHRS, CDR2 YFSETQ. This CDR3 comprises 17 residues. This CDR3 reads CASSLNLLNLYTDTQYF. The CDR3 DNA follows: TGCGCCAGCAGCTTGAATTTATTGAACCTCTACACAGATACGCAGTATTTT.

The chain employs TRBV5-6 and TRBJ2-1, with TRBD2 matching over 11 bases. This CDR3 comprises 17 residues. CDR1 is SGHDT, CDR2 YYEEEE, per germline. With 4 bases clipped from V and 8 bases from J, the junction kept 14 bases outside the gene matches. Here the CDR3 DNA reads TGTGCCAGCAGCGCGCTGACTAGCGGGACCCCTCTTGATGAGCAGTTCTTC. Residues: CASSALTSGTPLDEQFF.

The gene calls are TRBV5-6 and TRBJ1-1, with a possible D match to TRBD1 (6 bases). Trimming pared 0 bases from V and 5 bases from J, leaving 11 bases between. Looked up from germline, CDR1 is SGHDT and CDR2 is YYEEEE. The CDR3 is made up of 14 amino acids. The CDR3 DNA reads TGTGCCAGCAGCTTGGCGACAGGTCAAACTGAAGCTTTCTTT. Amino acid sequence: CASSLATGQTEAFF.

The sample holds a few counts of this clone. V gene TRBV4-1 combines with J gene TRBJ1-5, with TRBD1 as a possible D gene (5 bases). The CDR3 is made up of 15 amino acids. V was clipped by 0 bases and J by 11 bases, with 17 bases between them. Germline V CDR1 and CDR2: MGHRA, YSYEKL. CDR3 in amino acids: CASSQDQQALRAQHF. The CDR3, as DNA: TGCGCCAGCAGCCAAGACCAACAGGCCCTTCGGGCCCAGCATTTT.

V is TRBV4-2 and J is TRBJ2-1; D is possibly TRBD2 (5 bases). The ends were cut back, 3 bases at V and 7 bases at J, with 13 bases in the middle. CDR1 and CDR2 (germline): LGHNA, YNFKEQ. There are 14 residues in the CDR3. The CDR3 is CASSHPGSWNEQFF. The DNA for the CDR3 is TGTGCCAGCAGCCATCCGGGATCCTGGAATGAGCAGTTCTTC.

The V call is TRBV18, the J call TRBJ1-2, with D unresolved. Trimming cost V 2 bases and J 1 base, with 14 bases left between them. Germline assignment: CDR1 KGHSH and CDR2 LQKENI. The CDR3 contains 16 residues. The DNA for the CDR3 is TGTGCCAGCTCACCAAACTTCGACTATTTTAACTATGGCTACACCTTC. It specifies CASSPNFDYFNYGYTF.

This chain links TRBV5-1 with TRBJ2-1; possible D gene TRBD1, 6 bases. Trimming cost V 2 bases and J 7 bases, with 19 bases left between them. The CDR3 sequence is 16 residues long. Germline lookup yields CDR1 SGHRS and CDR2 YFSETQ. The CDR3 sequence is CASSFEIQGLGNEQFF. The CDR3 DNA reads TGCGCCAGCAGCTTTGAAATACAGGGTTTGGGGAATGAGCAGTTCTTC.

This clone was counted between two and nine times. This chain links TRBV5-6 with TRBJ2-1, with 7 bases fitting TRBD1. Trimming took 4 bases from V and 8 from J; bases not matched to a gene: 6. The CDR3 runs 13 residues. Germline V gene lookup returns CDR1 SGHDT and CDR2 YYEEEE. The CDR3: CASSGHTGDEQFF. In DNA, the CDR3 is TGTGCCAGCAGCGGACACACAGGGGATGAGCAGTTCTTC.

The chain links TRBV9 to TRBJ1-1, with 7 bases that match TRBD1. CDR3 size: 13 residues. Germline V gene sequence: CDR1 SGDLS, CDR2 YYNGEE. Unmatched junction bases numbered 4, after V lost 7 bases and J lost 1 base. CDR3 sequence (DNA): TGTGCCAGCTCAGGACAGGAGAACACTGAAGCTTTCTTT. It yields the protein CASSGQENTEAFF.

This chain uses TRBV21-1 with TRBJ2-5; TRBD1 is the table's D call, not checked against the DNA. TRBV21-1 is annotated as a pseudogene. This CDR3 region has 16 residues. CDR3 coding DNA: TGTGCCAGCAGCAAGTGTCGGACATTGTACCAAGAGACCCAGTACTTC. Protein sequence: CASSKCRTLYQETQYF.

This clone was counted once. V is TRBV5-6 and J is TRBJ2-1; no reliable D call. Germline V gives CDR1 SGHDT, CDR2 YYEEEE. The CDR3 extends over 12 amino acids. The V end lost 0 bases, the J end lost 7 bases, and 5 bases lay between the germline ends. CDR3 bases: TGTGCCAGCAGCTTGGGTCCAAATGAGCAGTTCTTC. Its protein is CASSLGPNEQFF.

V usage is TRBV9 and J usage is TRBJ2-5, with D unclear. V was shortened by 1 base and J by 4 bases, with 14 bases between the two germline ends. Germline CDR1 and CDR2: SGDLS and YYNGEE. The CDR3 is made up of 15 amino acids. The CDR3 spells CASSVHTAQRETQYF. For the CDR3, the DNA is TGTGCCAGCAGCGTACACACAGCCCAGCGAGAGACCCAGTACTTC. The complete variable domain, with remaining parts taken from reference TRBV9 and TRBJ2-5, reads DSGVTQTPKHLITATGQRVTLRCSPRSGDLSVYWYQQSLDQGLQFLIQYYNGEERAKGNILERFSAQQFPDLHSELNLSSLELGDSALYFCASSVHTAQRETQYFGPGTRLLVL.

The V gene is TRBV7-9, the J gene TRBJ1-1; TRBD1 might be the D (5 bases). This CDR3 is 14 amino acids long. Germline CDR1 reads SEHNR; CDR2 reads FQNEAQ (reference sequence). Trimming left V 3 bases short and J 9 bases short, with 17 bases between. Written as DNA, the CDR3 is TGTGCCAGCAGCTTGTCGGTTGGGGGGACTCAAGCTTTCTTT. Encoded protein: CASSLSVGGTQAFF.

The chain is built from TRBV7-8 and TRBJ2-7, with 7 bases matching TRBD1. From germline, CDR1 is SGHVS and CDR2 FQNEAQ. The CDR3 extends over 16 amino acids. Germline trimming cut 4 bases from V and 1 base from J; bases unmatched to any gene: 10. The CDR3 DNA reads TGTGCCAGCAGCTGGTCTGAGACAGGGCGGTCCTACGAGCAGTACTTC. Its protein is CASSWSETGRSYEQYF.

This clone has a handful of counts. The V and J genes are TRBV10-3 and TRBJ2-7; D not resolved. V lost 0 bases and J 7 bases, leaving 10 bases between the germline ends. This CDR3 spans 13 amino acids. Looked up from germline, CDR1 is ENHRY and CDR2 is SYGVKD. The CDR3 DNA follows: TGTGCCATCAGTGAGTCAGACCCCTGGGAGCAGTACTTC. Translation gives CAISESDPWEQYF.